The source of this T cell receptor beta chain is a study of OX40 agonist ivuxolimab in advanced cancers. Study results and caveats: In the expanded peripheral T cells, antigen specificity was never determined. The authors also found low normalized T-cell clonal expansion in some nonresponders.

About this clone: The target antigen is unknown.

Here immunoSEQ multiplex PCR was the method, and the copy in TCRdb shows in-frame clones only, minus some. The sample consists of approximately 62,000 clones, 90% to 95% of them appearing once. Germline CDR1 and CDR2: SGHDT and YYEEEE. The CDR3 has 15 residues. V lost 1 base, J lost 4 bases, and 4 bases stayed unmatched. This material consisted of CD4+ or CD8+ T cells sorted from blood, taken in a trial of the OX40 agonist ivuxolimab. V usage is TRBV5-6 and J usage is TRBJ2-1, with 8 bases matching TRBD1. The receptor comes from an adult with an advanced solid tumor such as melanoma, head and neck, liver or kidney cancer. The CDR3 bases are TGTGCCAGCAGCTTGTGGCAGGGGGCTTACAATGAGCAGTTCTTC. It specifies CASSLWQGAYNEQFF.